The next 15 T cell receptor beta chains were all read from a single sample in a study of T cells in Graves' hyperthyroidism and ophthalmopathy. TCR beta CDR3 sequences were amplified from RNA transcripts. The HTBI primer set was used in a first-round RT-PCR of the TCR CDR3. One entry per CDR3 protein results from TCRdb running MiXCR on the multiplex PCR reads. The table records about 380,000 distinct CDR3 sequences, 13% to 15% of them present only once. Sequencing used blood. Receptor source: a woman under 40 with Graves' ophthalmopathy.

The chain joins TRBV12-3 or TRBV12-4 to TRBJ1-2, with D unresolved. Deletions cut 6 bases from V and 5 bases from J, with 19 bases between. The CDR3 length is 15 residues. The CDR3 bases are TGTGCCAGCAGACCGGTCAGTTTGATTATGTATGGCTACACCTTC. Its translation is CASRPVSLIMYGYTF.

The table lists this clonotype with many counts. The rearrangement links TRBV6-1 to TRBJ2-7; D gene uncertain. This CDR3 comprises 13 residues. V was cut by 5 bases and J by 1 base, with 9 bases left in between. Germline V CDR1 and CDR2: MNHNS, SASEGT. CDR3 sequence (DNA): TGTGCCAGCAGTTCTCTAGGTTCCTACGAGCAGTACTTC. Translation gives CASSSLGSYEQYF.

This clonotype was recorded many times. The chain is built from TRBV2 and TRBJ1-5, with D tentatively TRBD1 (5 bases). Germline V gene data show CDR1 as SNHLY and CDR2 as FYNNEI. This CDR3 has 13 amino acids. V shed 8 bases and J shed 4 bases, with 12 bases lying between them. CDR3 loop: CASRPEGNQPQHF. CDR3 DNA: TGTGCCAGCCGGCCTGAGGGGAATCAGCCCCAGCATTTT.

In DNA form, the CDR3 reads TGTGCCAGCAGTTCTACCGGGACAGGGTTTTCTTCGGGCTACACCTTC. Translated: CASSSTGTGFSSGYTF. This chain uses TRBV28 with TRBJ1-2; TRBD1 matches at 9 bases. The CDR3 is 16 residues long. With V trimmed by 4 bases and J by 8 bases, 14 bases remained unmatched. The germline V gene has CDR1 MDHEN and CDR2 SYDVKM.

This clonotype was seen ten or more times. V and J are TRBV20-1 and TRBJ2-3, with 9 bases aligning to TRBD2. The CDR3 consists of 17 residues. V trimming: 4 bases; J trimming: 2 bases; junction bases outside the gene matches: 13. In germline, CDR1 is DFQATT, CDR2 SNEGSKA (reference sequence). DNA for the CDR3: TGCAGTGCTACGGTGCTAGCGGGGAGGATACCCACAGATACGCAGTATTTT. Residues: CSATVLAGRIPTDTQYF.

This clonotype was seen ten or more times. This chain uses TRBV16 with TRBJ1-2, with TRBD1 identical over 10 bases. Germline CDR1 KGHSY, CDR2 FQNENV. The junction had 5 bases not matched to a gene; V was cut back by 4 bases and J by 6 bases. The CDR3 runs to 14 residues. The CDR3 reads CASSRPGQGNGYTF. CDR3 nucleotides: TGTGCCAGCAGCCGCCCGGGACAGGGGAATGGCTACACCTTC.

This clonotype was detected a few times. The chain joins TRBV7-6 to TRBJ1-4; 8 bases are shared with TRBD1. CDR1 and CDR2 (germline): SGHVS, FNYEAQ. The CDR3 is 15 residues long. Trimming took 5 bases from V and 6 from J; bases not matched to a gene: 8. CDR3 protein: CASSTGTGTDEKLFF. Here the CDR3 DNA reads TGTGCCAGCAGCACCGGGACAGGCACAGATGAAAAACTGTTTTTT.

This clonotype was counted ten times or more. This chain links TRBV12-3 or TRBV12-4 with TRBJ2-1; 7 bases are a match to TRBD2. J lost 8 bases, V lost 4 bases, and 11 bases had no gene match. This CDR3 spans 15 amino acids. In DNA form, the CDR3 reads TGTGCCAGCAGTTCCAAGCGGGGTCCGGCATATGAGCAGTTCTTC. This codes for CASSSKRGPAYEQFF.

This clonotype has more than one count but fewer than ten. This rearrangement joins TRBV9 to TRBJ2-3; the D is unclear. CDR1 is SGDLS, CDR2 YYNGEE, per germline. V was trimmed by 0 bases and J by 0 bases, leaving 5 bases between them. The CDR3 contains 14 residues. The CDR3 spells CASSVDRSTDTQYF. Here the CDR3 DNA reads TGTGCCAGCAGCGTAGACAGAAGCACAGATACGCAGTATTTT.

The table lists this clonotype with many counts. This chain links TRBV28 with TRBJ1-4; D unresolved. CDR3 length equals 13 residues. V lost 10 bases to trimming and J lost 5 bases, with 14 bases between them. Looked up from germline, CDR1 is MDHEN and CDR2 is SYDVKM. CDR3 in amino acids: CATTVGQNEKLFF. The CDR3 DNA follows: TGTGCCACCACCGTGGGCCAGAATGAAAAACTGTTTTTT.

This chain links TRBV9 with TRBJ1-1; 8 nucleotides line up with TRBD1. The CDR3 loop spans 15 amino acids. The germline V gene encodes CDR1 SGDLS and CDR2 YYNGEE. V dropped 8 bases and J dropped 0; count of bases not matched to a gene: 9. CDR3 loop: CASGGTGDLNTEAFF. The CDR3 DNA reads as TGTGCCAGTGGGGGGACAGGCGATCTGAACACTGAAGCTTTCTTT. The full variable domain, in which reference TRBV9 and TRBJ1-1 provide the parts outside the CDR3, is DSGVTQTPKHLITATGQRVTLRCSPRSGDLSVYWYQQSLDQGLQFLIQYYNGEERAKGNILERFSAQQFPDLHSELNLSSLELGDSALYFCASGGTGDLNTEAFFGQGTRLTVV.

This clonotype was observed at least ten times. This rearrangement joins TRBV2 to TRBJ1-1; D might be TRBD1 (5 bases). Germline-derived CDR1 and CDR2 are SNHLY and FYNNEI. The ends were cut back, 4 bases at V and 3 bases at J, with 12 bases in the middle. CDR3 length: 14 amino acids. CDR3 nucleotide sequence: TGTGCCAGCAGTGGGGACGCCCGGGACACTGAAGCTTTCTTT. Encoded protein: CASSGDARDTEAFF.

This clonotype has a handful of counts. The V gene is TRBV5-6, the J gene TRBJ2-3; 13 positions match TRBD2. The CDR3 has 15 amino acids. The trim removed 1 base at V and 6 bases at J, leaving 2 bases unmatched. From germline, CDR1 is SGHDT and CDR2 YYEEEE. CDR3 sequence reads: CASSLTSGGVDTQYF. As DNA, the CDR3 is TGTGCCAGCAGCTTGACTAGCGGGGGGGTGGATACGCAGTATTTT.

This clonotype occurred a few times. J is TRBJ1-4 and V is TRBV19, with TRBD1 identical over 7 bases. V shed 5 bases, J shed 5 bases, and the junction held 5 bases outside the gene matches. The CDR3 consists of 14 residues. Germline V gene lookup returns CDR1 LNHDA and CDR2 SQIVND (reference sequence). The CDR3 DNA follows: TGTGCCAGTAGTCACCGACAGGGAAATGAAAAACTGTTTTTT. The encoded protein is CASSHRQGNEKLFF.

This clonotype was recorded at least ten times. The genes are TRBV3-1 and TRBJ1-2, with D possibly matching TRBD1 (5 bases). Germline lookup yields CDR1 LGHDT and CDR2 YNNKEL (reference sequence). CDR3 length: 12 amino acids. V lost 8 bases and J 7 bases, leaving 14 bases between the germline ends. The CDR3 is CASDPGHGGYTF. CDR3 DNA: TGTGCCAGCGATCCCGGACATGGTGGCTACACCTTC.